One and the same sample provided the 5 T cell receptor beta chains below, sequenced in a study of blood T cell repertoires in COVID-19. Produced via immunoSEQ multiplex PCR; TCRdb's table is partial and in-frame only. The table has 120,000 to 150,000 clones, about 80% seen once. Input material: peripheral blood. These receptors originate from a human donor in a cohort sampled during active COVID-19.

The chain combines TRBV5-6 with TRBJ1-1, with 7 nucleotides matching TRBD1. Germline V gives CDR1 SGHDT, CDR2 YYEEEE. The ends lost 0 bases at V and 0 bases at J; junction bases unmatched: 2. The CDR3 loop spans 15 amino acids. DNA for the CDR3: TGTGCCAGCAGCTTGGACAGGGGCTTGAACACTGAAGCTTTCTTT. This translates into CASSLDRGLNTEAFF.

V usage is TRBV5-1 and J usage is TRBJ1-1, with 9 positions matching TRBD1. With V trimmed by 5 bases and J by 4 bases, 12 bases remained unmatched. The CDR3 has 16 amino acids. Germline V gene sequence: CDR1 SGHRS, CDR2 YFSETQ. CDR3 region: CASSPTGGALSTEAFF. The CDR3 nucleotides read TGCGCCAGCAGTCCTACAGGGGGCGCATTATCCACTGAAGCTTTCTTT. Supplemented by reference TRBV5-1 and TRBJ1-1, the full variable domain reads KAGVTQTPRYLIKTRGQQVTLSCSPISGHRSVSWYQQTPGQGLQFLFEYFSETQRNKGNFPGRFSGRQFSNSRSEMNVSTLELGDSALYLCASSPTGGALSTEAFFGQGTRLTVV.

V usage is TRBV7-2 and J usage is TRBJ1-2; TRBD1 aligns across 7 bases. Germline assignment: CDR1 SGHTA and CDR2 FQGNSA. The CDR3 has 18 residues. The trim removed 0 bases at V and 2 bases at J, leaving 12 bases unmatched. As DNA, the CDR3 is TGTGCCAGCAGCTTAGCGACGACTTACGTGACAGGGAACTATGGCTACACCTTC. Encoded protein: CASSLATTYVTGNYGYTF. The whole variable domain, filled in from reference TRBV7-2 and TRBJ1-2, reads GAGVSQSPSNKVTEKGKDVELRCDPISGHTALYWYRQSLGQGLEFLIYFQGNSAPDKSGLPSDRFSAERTGGSVSTLTIQRTQQEDSAVYLCASSLATTYVTGNYGYTFGSGTRLTVV.

The rearrangement uses TRBV5-1 and TRBJ2-7; TRBD1 might be the D (6 bases). CDR1 is SGHRS, CDR2 YFSETQ, per germline. This CDR3 contains 16 residues. Trimming took 0 bases from V and 2 from J, leaving 15 bases between them. This chain's CDR3 is CASSLGVDSLAYEQYF. CDR3 in DNA: TGCGCCAGCAGCTTGGGCGTGGACAGCCTCGCCTACGAGCAGTACTTC.

This chain uses TRBV5-1 with TRBJ2-5; perhaps TRBD2 as D (5 bases). Germline CDR1 and CDR2: SGHRS and YFSETQ. This CDR3 spans 14 amino acids. Trimming took 1 base from V and 0 from J, leaving 7 bases between them. CDR3 nucleotide sequence: TGCGCCAGCAGCTTGTCGGGGTACCAAGAGACCCAGTACTTC. Its protein product is CASSLSGYQETQYF. Full variable domain (outside the CDR3, taken from reference TRBV5-1 and TRBJ2-5): KAGVTQTPRYLIKTRGQQVTLSCSPISGHRSVSWYQQTPGQGLQFLFEYFSETQRNKGNFPGRFSGRQFSNSRSEMNVSTLELGDSALYLCASSLSGYQETQYFGPGTRLLVL.